The present T cell receptor (beta chain) was sequenced within a study of blood T cell repertoires in COVID-19. As for the study in general: Samples representing acute and convalescent COVID-19 were sourced from the United States, Italy and Spain.

Trimming cost V 0 bases and J 7 bases, with 7 bases left between them. Germline V gene sequence: CDR1 SGHAT, CDR2 FQNNGV. This CDR3 comprises 12 residues. Allocation to cohorts depended on clinical history reported by the participants. Two negative PCRs, clearance, or symptom resolution were required of recovered Cohort 3 donors. Authors' data handling: Cell counts per sample came from amplifying reference gene primers. Assay: immunoSEQ multiplex PCR; the TCRdb copy retains only in-frame clones and omits some. That table gives V, J and clone size, and the DNA gave D and trimming. The sample lists hundreds of thousands of clones, 80% to 90% occurring once.

The sample comprised PBMCs or T cells enriched from blood (not recorded which). The chain combines TRBV11-2 with TRBJ2-7; D remains ambiguous. This sequence originates from a man younger than 35 who had recovered from COVID-19. In DNA, the CDR3 is TGTGCCAGCAGCTTAGACCCCGGGGAGCAGTACTTC. This sequence encodes CASSLDPGEQYF. The full variable domain, its missing parts supplied by reference TRBV11-2 and TRBJ2-7, is EAGVAQSPRYKIIEKRQSVAFWCNPISGHATLYWYQQILGQGPKLLIQFQNNGVVDDSQLPKDRFSAERLKGVDSTLKIQPAKLEDSAVYLCASSLDPGEQYFGPGTRLTVT.